This is a list of T cell receptor beta chains from one sample in a study of CD8 T cells in ankylosing spondylitis. TCRdb passed the 5' RACE reads through MiXCR, listing each CDR3 protein once. The sample carries hundreds of thousands of distinct CDR3 sequences, approximately 10% recorded once. The sample consisted of blood, either unsorted or a sorted T cell fraction (not recorded which). These receptors came from a male donor with ankylosing spondylitis. The CDR3 runs from the conserved cysteine through the conserved F or W. The D gene is left open where the match is weak. Clone size is not always given. Where it is, it says once, few, many or a class for expanded clones.

>TRBJ1-1|TRBV9|NA|few
CASSVGDLDTEAFF
TGTGCCAGCAGCGTTGGGGATCTTGATACTGAAGCTTTCTTT
>TRBJ2-5|TRBV5-1|NA|many
CASSLAGQAEGTQYF
TGCGCCAGCAGCTTGGCTGGCCAGGCCGAGGGGACCCAGTACTTC
>TRBJ2-1|TRBV20-1|NA|many
CSAQGGTYNEQFF
TGCAGTGCCCAGGGGGGGACCTACAATGAGCAGTTCTTC
>TRBJ1-5|TRBV20-1|NA|NA
CSARTDPNQPQHF
TGCAGTGCCCGGACAGACCCGAATCAGCCCCAGCATTTT
>TRBJ2-1|TRBV20-1|TRBD1|NA
CSAVRDRERDEQFF
TGCAGTGCTGTTCGGGACAGGGAACGGGATGAGCAGTTCTTC
>TRBJ2-1|TRBV5-6|NA|few
CASSLFSGYEQFF
TGTGCCAGCAGCTTGTTTAGCGGTTATGAGCAGTTCTTC
>TRBJ1-1|TRBV20-1|NA|few
CSARVKMNTEAFF
TGCAGTGCTAGAGTAAAGATGAACACTGAAGCTTTCTTT
>TRBJ1-5|TRBV6-1|NA|many
CASSREGDQPQHF
TGTGCCAGCAGTAGGGAAGGTGATCAGCCCCAGCATTTT
>TRBJ2-2|TRBV20-1|TRBD2|NA
CSARLAGVYGELFF
TGCAGTGCGAGACTAGCGGGGGTATATGGGGAGCTGTTTTTT
>TRBJ2-7|TRBV2|NA|NA
CASSPGVDEQYF
TGTGCCAGCTCCCCAGGGGTGGACGAGCAGTACTTC
>TRBJ1-5|TRBV28|NA|NA
CASRIPGYQPQHF
TGTGCCAGCAGAATCCCGGGATATCAGCCCCAGCATTTT
>TRBJ2-3|TRBV7-2|NA|few
CASSLVWGDTDTQYF
TGTGCCAGCAGCTTAGTCTGGGGGGACACAGATACGCAGTATTTT
>TRBJ2-7|TRBV24-1|TRBD1|few
CATSDRGQGVYEQYF
TGTGCCACCAGCGACAGAGGACAGGGGGTATACGAGCAGTACTTC
>TRBJ2-7|TRBV4-3|NA|NA
CASSQGWGDYEQYF
TGCGCCAGCAGCCAAGGGTGGGGGGACTACGAGCAGTACTTC
>TRBJ2-1|TRBV5-1|TRBD2|few
CASSPSGSWDNEQFF
TGCGCCAGCAGCCCAAGCGGGAGTTGGGACAATGAGCAGTTCTTC